This T cell receptor (beta chain) was profiled in a study of CD8+CD57+ T cells in acquired aplastic anemia. Study context: The study obtained an average of about 3.2 ug of DNA from sorted CD4+ and CD8+ cells. Healthy-donor CD4+ cells averaged roughly 9.8 million reads. Study results and caveats: Patients and controls turned out to have approximately 29 CD8+ CDR3 sequences in common.

This clonotype has only a few counts. The antigen remains undetermined. CDR3 length equals 15 residues. V lost 1 base, J lost 4 bases, and 13 bases lay in between. The germline V gene has CDR1 MDHEN and CDR2 SYDVKM. CDR3 and TCR beta VDJ profiling relied on a genomic DNA template. TCRdb reprocessed the reads with MiXCR, giving one entry per CDR3 protein. Of fewer than 250,000 distinct CDR3 sequences in the sample, about half were seen once. This clonotype originated in a human donor in good health, serving as a control. Sequenced: sorted CD4+, CD8+, or CD8+CD57+ T cells (not recorded which) from PBMCs. This rearrangement joins TRBV28 to TRBJ1-2, with D possibly being TRBD1 (5 bases). DNA for the CDR3: TGTGCCAGCAGTTTATCTCCAGGGTTGACCTATGGCTACACCTTC. This sequence encodes CASSLSPGLTYGYTF.